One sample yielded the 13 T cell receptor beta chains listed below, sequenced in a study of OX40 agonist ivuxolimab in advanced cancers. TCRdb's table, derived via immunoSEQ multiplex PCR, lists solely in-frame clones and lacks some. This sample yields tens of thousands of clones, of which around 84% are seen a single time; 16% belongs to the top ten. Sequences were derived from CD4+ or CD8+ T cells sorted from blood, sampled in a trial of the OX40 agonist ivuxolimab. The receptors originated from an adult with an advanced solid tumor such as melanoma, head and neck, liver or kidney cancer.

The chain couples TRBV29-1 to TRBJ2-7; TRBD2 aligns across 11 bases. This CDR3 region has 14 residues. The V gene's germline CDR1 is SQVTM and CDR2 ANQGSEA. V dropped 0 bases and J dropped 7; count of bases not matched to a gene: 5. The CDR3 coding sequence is TGCAGCGTTGAAGAAAGCCTAGCGGGGGGAGAGCAGTACTTC. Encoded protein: CSVEESLAGGEQYF.

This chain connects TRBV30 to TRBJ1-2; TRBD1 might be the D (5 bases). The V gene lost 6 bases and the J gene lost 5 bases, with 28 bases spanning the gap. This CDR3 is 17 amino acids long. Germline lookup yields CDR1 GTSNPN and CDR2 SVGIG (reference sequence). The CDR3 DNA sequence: TGTGCCTGTCTTGAGCGGTGGGGACCGCGATTAATGTATGGCTACACCTTC. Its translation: CACLERWGPRLMYGYTF.

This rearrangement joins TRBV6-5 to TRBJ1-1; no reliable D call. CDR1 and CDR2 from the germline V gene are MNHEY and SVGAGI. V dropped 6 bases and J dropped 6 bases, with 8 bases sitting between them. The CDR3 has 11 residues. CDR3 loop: CASSPTAEAFF. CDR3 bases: TGTGCCAGCAGCCCCACGGCTGAAGCTTTCTTT.

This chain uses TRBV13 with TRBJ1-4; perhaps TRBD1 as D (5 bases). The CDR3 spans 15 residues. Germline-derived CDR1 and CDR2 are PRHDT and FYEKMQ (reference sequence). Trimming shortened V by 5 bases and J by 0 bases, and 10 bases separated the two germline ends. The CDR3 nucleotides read TGTGCCAGCAGCCCCAGGGAGGCAACTAATGAAAAACTGTTTTTT. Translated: CASSPREATNEKLFF.

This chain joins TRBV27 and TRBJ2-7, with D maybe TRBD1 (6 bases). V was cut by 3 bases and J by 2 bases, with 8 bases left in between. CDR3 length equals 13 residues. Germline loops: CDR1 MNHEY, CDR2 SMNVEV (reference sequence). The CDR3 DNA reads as TGTGCCAGCAGTTTGGGGGCCGCCTACGAGCAGTACTTC. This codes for CASSLGAAYEQYF.

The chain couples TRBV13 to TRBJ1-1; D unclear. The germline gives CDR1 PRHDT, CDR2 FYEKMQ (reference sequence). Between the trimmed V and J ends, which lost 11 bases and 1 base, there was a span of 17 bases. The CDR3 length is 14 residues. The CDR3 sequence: CASASGEWNTEAFF. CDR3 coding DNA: TGTGCCTCAGCGTCGGGTGAATGGAACACTGAAGCTTTCTTT.

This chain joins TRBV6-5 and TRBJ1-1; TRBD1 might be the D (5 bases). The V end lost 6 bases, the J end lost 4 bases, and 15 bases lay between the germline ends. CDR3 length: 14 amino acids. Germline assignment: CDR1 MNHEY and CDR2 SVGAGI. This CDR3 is CASSTSRGGTEAFF. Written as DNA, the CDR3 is TGTGCCAGCAGCACTTCCCGGGGGGGCACTGAAGCTTTCTTT.

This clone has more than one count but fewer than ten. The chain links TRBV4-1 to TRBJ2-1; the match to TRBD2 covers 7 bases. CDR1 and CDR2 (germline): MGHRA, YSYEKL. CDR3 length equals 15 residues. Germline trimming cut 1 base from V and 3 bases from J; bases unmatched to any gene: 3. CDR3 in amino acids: CASSQGAGVYNEQFF. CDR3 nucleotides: TGCGCCAGCAGCCAAGGGGCGGGGGTCTACAATGAGCAGTTCTTC.

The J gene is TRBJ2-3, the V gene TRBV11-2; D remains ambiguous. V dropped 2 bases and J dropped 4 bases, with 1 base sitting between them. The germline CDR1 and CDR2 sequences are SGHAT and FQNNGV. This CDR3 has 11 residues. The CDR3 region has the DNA TGTGCCAGCAGCTTACCAGATACGCAGTATTTT. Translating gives CASSLPDTQYF. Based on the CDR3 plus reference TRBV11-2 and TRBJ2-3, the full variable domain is EAGVAQSPRYKIIEKRQSVAFWCNPISGHATLYWYQQILGQGPKLLIQFQNNGVVDDSQLPKDRFSAERLKGVDSTLKIQPAKLEDSAVYLCASSLPDTQYFGPGTRLTVL.

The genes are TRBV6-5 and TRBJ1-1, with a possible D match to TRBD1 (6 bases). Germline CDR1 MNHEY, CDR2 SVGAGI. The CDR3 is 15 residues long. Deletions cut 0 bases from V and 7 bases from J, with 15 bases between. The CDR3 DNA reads TGTGCCAGCAGTTACTCGAATTCGGGGGGCAGTGAAGCTTTCTTT. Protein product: CASSYSNSGGSEAFF.

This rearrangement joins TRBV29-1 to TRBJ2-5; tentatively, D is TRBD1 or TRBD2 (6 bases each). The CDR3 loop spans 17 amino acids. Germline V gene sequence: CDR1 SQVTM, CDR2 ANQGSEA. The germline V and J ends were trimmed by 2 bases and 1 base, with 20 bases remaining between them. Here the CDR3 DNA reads TGCAGCGTTGAACCAGGCGCCGGGGGCCCCTTCCAAGAGACCCAGTACTTC. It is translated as CSVEPGAGGPFQETQYF. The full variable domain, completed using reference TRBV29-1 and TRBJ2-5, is SAVISQKPSRDICQRGTSLTIQCQVDSQVTMMFWYRQQPGQSLTLIATANQGSEATYESGFVIDKFPISRPNLTFSTLTVSNMSPEDSSIYLCSVEPGAGGPFQETQYFGPGTRLLVL.

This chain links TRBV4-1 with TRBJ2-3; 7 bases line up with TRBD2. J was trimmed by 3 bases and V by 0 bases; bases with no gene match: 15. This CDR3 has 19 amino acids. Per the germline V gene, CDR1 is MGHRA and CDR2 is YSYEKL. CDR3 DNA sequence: TGCGCCAGCAGCCAAGACGGCTTTCGCGGGGGTACCCAAACAGATACGCAGTATTTT. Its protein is CASSQDGFRGGTQTDTQYF.

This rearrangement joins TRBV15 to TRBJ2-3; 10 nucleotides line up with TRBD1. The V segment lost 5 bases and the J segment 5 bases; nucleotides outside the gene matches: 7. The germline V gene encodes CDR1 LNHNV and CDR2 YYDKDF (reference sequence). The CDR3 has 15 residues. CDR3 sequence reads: CATSGGTGDGDTQYF. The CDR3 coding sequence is TGTGCCACCAGCGGAGGGACAGGGGATGGAGATACGCAGTATTTT.